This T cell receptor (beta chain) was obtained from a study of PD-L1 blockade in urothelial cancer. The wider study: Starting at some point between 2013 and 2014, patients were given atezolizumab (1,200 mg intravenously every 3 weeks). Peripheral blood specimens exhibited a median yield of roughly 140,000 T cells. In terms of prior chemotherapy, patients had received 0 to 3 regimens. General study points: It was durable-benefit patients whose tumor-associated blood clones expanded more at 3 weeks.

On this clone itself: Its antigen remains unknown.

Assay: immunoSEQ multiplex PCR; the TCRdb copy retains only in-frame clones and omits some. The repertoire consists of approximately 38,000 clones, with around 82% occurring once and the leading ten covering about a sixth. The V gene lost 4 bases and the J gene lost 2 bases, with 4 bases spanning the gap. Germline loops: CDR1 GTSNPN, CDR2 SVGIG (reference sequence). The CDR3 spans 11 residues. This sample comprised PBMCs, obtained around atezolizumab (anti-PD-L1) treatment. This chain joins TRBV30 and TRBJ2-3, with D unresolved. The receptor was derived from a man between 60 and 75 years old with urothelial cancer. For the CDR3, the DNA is TGTGCCTGGACCCTCACAGATACGCAGTATTTT. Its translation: CAWTLTDTQYF.